This TCR beta chain was sequenced for a study of T cell responses to AZD1222 COVID-19 vaccine. Assay used: immunoSEQ multiplex PCR; TCRdb lists only in-frame clones, some missing. This sample has fewer than 250,000 clones; approximately 94% occur once, and the top ten carry approximately 1%. About this clone: Its target is not known.

The germline V gene encodes CDR1 SGHAT and CDR2 FQDESV (reference sequence). V was clipped by 2 bases and J by 1 base; unmatched bases: 8. This CDR3 has 16 residues. Overall study findings and caveats: The study reported that nearly half of spike-specific TCRs target unmutated variant regions. Donors were mostly white British, more females; clonal diversity possibly underestimated.

The sample consisted of peripheral blood, taken on day 0 of MenACWY control vaccination. This sequence originates from an adult in good health. V gene TRBV11-1 combines with J gene TRBJ2-7; 7 bases agree with TRBD1. This CDR3 reads CASSLQPGTESYEQYF. CDR3 nucleotides: TGTGCCAGCAGCTTACAACCGGGGACAGAGTCCTACGAGCAGTACTTC.